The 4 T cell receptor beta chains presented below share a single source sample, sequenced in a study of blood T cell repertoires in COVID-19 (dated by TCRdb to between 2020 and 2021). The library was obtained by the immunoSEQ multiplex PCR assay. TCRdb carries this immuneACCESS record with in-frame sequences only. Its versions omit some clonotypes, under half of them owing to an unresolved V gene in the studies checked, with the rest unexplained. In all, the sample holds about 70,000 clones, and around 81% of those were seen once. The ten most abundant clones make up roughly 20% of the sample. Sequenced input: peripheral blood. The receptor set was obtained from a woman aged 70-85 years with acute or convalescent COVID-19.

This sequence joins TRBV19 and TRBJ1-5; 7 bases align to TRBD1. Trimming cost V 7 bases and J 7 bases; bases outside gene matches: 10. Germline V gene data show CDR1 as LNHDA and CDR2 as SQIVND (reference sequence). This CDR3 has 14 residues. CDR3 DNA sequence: TGTGCCAGTAAGAAGACAGGGCGAGGGCAGCCCCAGCATTTT. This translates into CASKKTGRGQPQHF.

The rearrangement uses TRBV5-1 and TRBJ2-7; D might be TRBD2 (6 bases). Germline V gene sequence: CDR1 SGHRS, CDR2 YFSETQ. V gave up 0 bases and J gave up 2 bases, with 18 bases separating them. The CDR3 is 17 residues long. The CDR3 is CASSLGLGGRPTYEQYF. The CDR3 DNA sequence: TGCGCCAGCAGCTTGGGGCTAGGAGGGCGGCCTACCTACGAGCAGTACTTC. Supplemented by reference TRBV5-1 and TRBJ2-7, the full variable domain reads KAGVTQTPRYLIKTRGQQVTLSCSPISGHRSVSWYQQTPGQGLQFLFEYFSETQRNKGNFPGRFSGRQFSNSRSEMNVSTLELGDSALYLCASSLGLGGRPTYEQYFGPGTRLTVT.

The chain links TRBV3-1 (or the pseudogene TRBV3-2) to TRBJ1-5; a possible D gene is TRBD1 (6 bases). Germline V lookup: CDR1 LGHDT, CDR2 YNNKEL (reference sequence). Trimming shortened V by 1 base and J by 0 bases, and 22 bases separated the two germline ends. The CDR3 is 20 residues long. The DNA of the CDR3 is TGTGCCAGCAGCCAAGGGACCGGAACGGGGACATCCCTTAGCAATCAGCCCCAGCATTTT. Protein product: CASSQGTGTGTSLSNQPQHF.

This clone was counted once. The CDR3 sequence is CASSSLPGIGNEQFF. CDR3 DNA: TGTGCCAGCAGCTCCCTGCCCGGGATCGGGAATGAGCAGTTCTTC. This sequence joins TRBV5-6 and TRBJ2-1, with D perhaps TRBD2 (5 bases). Germline lookup yields CDR1 SGHDT and CDR2 YYEEEE. V was cut by 3 bases and J by 7 bases, with 17 bases left in between. This CDR3 contains 15 residues.